The 32 T cell receptor beta chains in this list originate from one sample, sequenced in a study of cytomegalovirus exposure and HLA in healthy donors. Vbeta (60) and Jbeta (13) primers were used in the PCR. TCRdb's copy holds only in-frame clones and misses some; the assay was immunoSEQ multiplex PCR. The sample contains under 95,000 clones, around 77% of which appear only once. Sequenced: PBMCs. The receptors here all came from a boy aged 10-17 years in good health and CMV-seronegative.

In this sample, this clone turned up a few times. In DNA, the CDR3 is TGTGCCTGGACCCGGGGGAGGGGAATCCCAGACACAGATACGCAGTATTTT. Protein: CAWTRGRGIPDTDTQYF. The chain has TRBV30 and TRBJ2-3, with 7 bases matching TRBD2. Trimming took 4 bases from V and 2 from J; bases not matched to a gene: 15. The CDR3 sequence is 17 residues long. Per germline, CDR1 GTSNPN and CDR2 SVGIG (reference sequence). Full variable domain (rest looked up from reference TRBV30 and TRBJ2-3): SQTIHQWPATLVQPVGSPLSLECTVEGTSNPNLYWYRQAAGRGLQLLFYSVGIGQISSEVPQNLSASRPQDRQFILSSKKLLLSDSGFYLCAWTRGRGIPDTDTQYFGPGTRLTVL.

The CDR3 reads CASSFWTANEKLFF. CDR3 in DNA: TGTGCCAGCAGCTTTTGGACAGCAAATGAAAAACTGTTTTTT. This chain uses TRBV13 with TRBJ1-4, with TRBD1 as a possible D gene (6 bases). The CDR3 is 14 residues long. The germline V and J ends were trimmed by 3 bases and 5 bases, with 10 bases remaining between them. The germline gives CDR1 PRHDT, CDR2 FYEKMQ (reference sequence).

CDR3 nucleotide sequence: TGTGCCAGCAGCTGGACAGGAGCTGAAGCTTTCTTT. It specifies CASSWTGAEAFF. The V gene is TRBV7-9, the J gene TRBJ1-1, with 7 bases fitting TRBD1. Germline CDR1 reads SEHNR; CDR2 reads FQNEAQ (reference sequence). This CDR3 spans 12 amino acids. V dropped 4 bases and J dropped 6; count of bases not matched to a gene: 2.

Only a few counts were recorded for this clone. V and J are TRBV13 and TRBJ2-2, with a possible D match to TRBD2 (5 bases). CDR1 PRHDT and CDR2 FYEKMQ come from the germline V gene (reference sequence). The CDR3 consists of 13 residues. V gave up 3 bases and J gave up 3 bases, with 5 bases separating them. The CDR3 is CASSFSDTGELFF. DNA of the CDR3: TGTGCCAGCAGCTTTAGCGACACCGGGGAGCTGTTTTTT.

The chain combines TRBV7-2 with TRBJ2-2; the match to TRBD2 covers 12 bases. Germline-derived CDR1 and CDR2 are SGHTA and FQGNSA. With 4 bases clipped from V and 7 bases from J, the junction kept 13 bases outside the gene matches. The CDR3 is made up of 18 amino acids. CDR3 amino acids: CASSSLGRLAGAYGELFF. The CDR3 DNA is TGTGCCAGCAGCTCTCTAGGGCGACTAGCGGGAGCATACGGGGAGCTGTTTTTT.

The gene calls are TRBV5-1 and TRBJ2-7; 9 bases map to TRBD1. This CDR3 is 13 amino acids long. The germline gives CDR1 SGHRS, CDR2 YFSETQ. Trimming at V came to 3 bases and at J to 3 bases, leaving 1 base not matched to a gene. CDR3 amino acids: CASSWGQGYEQYF. The CDR3 bases are TGCGCCAGCAGCTGGGGACAGGGCTACGAGCAGTACTTC.

The genes are TRBV2 and TRBJ2-4; 8 bases fit TRBD2. The CDR3 is 15 residues long. V lost 10 bases, J lost 5 bases, and 13 bases stayed unmatched. CDR1 and CDR2 from the germline V gene are SNHLY and FYNNEI. The chain's CDR3 is CATSGRGRGENIQYF. The DNA of the CDR3 is TGTGCCACTAGCGGCCGCGGGCGGGGGGAAAACATTCAGTACTTC.

The V and J genes are TRBV29-1 and TRBJ2-1; 7 bases are a match to TRBD1. V lost 3 bases, J lost 7 bases, and 3 bases stayed unmatched. From germline, CDR1 is SQVTM and CDR2 ANQGSEA. The CDR3 has 12 amino acids. CDR3 in amino acids: CSVDNRGNEQFF. CDR3 nucleotide sequence: TGCAGCGTTGACAACAGGGGAAATGAGCAGTTCTTC.

V usage is TRBV28 and J usage is TRBJ2-1; 14 nucleotides agree with TRBD2. CDR1 and CDR2 from the germline V gene are MDHEN and SYDVKM. This CDR3 region has 16 residues. With V trimmed by 3 bases and J by 7 bases, 5 bases remained unmatched. CDR3 sequence (DNA): TGTGCCAGCAGTTTCCTTGGGACTAGCGGGAGTAATGAGCAGTTCTTC. Amino acids: CASSFLGTSGSNEQFF.

The chain carries TRBV14 and TRBJ1-6, with 9 bases lining up with TRBD1. Looked up from germline, CDR1 is SGHDN and CDR2 is FVKESK. This CDR3 contains 15 residues. Germline trimming cut 4 bases from V and 9 bases from J; bases unmatched to any gene: 7. The DNA of the CDR3 is TGTGCCAGCAGCCGCAGGACAGGGGTTAGTTCACCCCTCCACTTT. This sequence encodes CASSRRTGVSSPLHF.

The chain recombines TRBV30 with TRBJ1-1; TRBD1 matches at 7 bases. The CDR3 extends over 15 amino acids. Germline values: CDR1 GTSNPN, CDR2 SVGIG (reference sequence). Trimming at V came to 0 bases and at J to 1 base, leaving 5 bases not matched to a gene. DNA for the CDR3: TGTGCCTGGAGTGTACCACAGGGGAGGAACACTGAAGCTTTCTTT. It is translated as CAWSVPQGRNTEAFF.

V is TRBV2 and J is TRBJ2-7; 12 positions match TRBD1. CDR3 length: 14 residues. Germline V gives CDR1 SNHLY, CDR2 FYNNEI. J lost 6 bases, V lost 6 bases, and 6 bases had no gene match. CDR3 protein: CASSGTGGRLEQYF. The DNA for the CDR3 is TGTGCCAGCAGCGGGACAGGGGGCCGGCTCGAGCAGTACTTC.

V and J are TRBV6-1 and TRBJ1-6; D possibly corresponds to TRBD1 (5 bases). Germline-derived CDR1 and CDR2 are MNHNS and SASEGT. Trimming stripped 1 base from V and 7 bases from J, with 11 bases between. This CDR3 region has 15 residues. For the CDR3, the DNA is TGTGCCAGCAGTGAAGTGGGCAGGGAAAATTCACCCCTCCACTTT. Protein: CASSEVGRENSPLHF.

As regards this clone: Other DNA sequences in the same sample also yield this CDR3. J is TRBJ2-2 and V is TRBV6-4; 9 bases align to TRBD2. Germline V lookup: CDR1 MRHNA, CDR2 SNTAGT. The V and J ends lost 0 bases and 1 base, in that order; junction bases with no gene match: 0. The CDR3 sequence is 16 residues long. Written as DNA, the CDR3 is TGTGCCAGCAGTGACTCGACTAGCGGGAACACCGGGGAGCTGTTTTTT. It encodes CASSDSTSGNTGELFF.

In its sample, this clone was seen a few times. This sequence joins TRBV18 and TRBJ2-7; 8 nucleotides line up with TRBD1. This CDR3 is 14 amino acids long. Germline values: CDR1 KGHSH, CDR2 LQKENI. The J segment lost 3 bases and the V segment lost 2 bases, leaving 3 bases of the junction unmatched. This CDR3 reads CASSPSGQDYEQYF. The CDR3 DNA sequence: TGTGCCAGCTCACCATCGGGACAGGACTACGAGCAGTACTTC.

The chain has TRBV7-2 and TRBJ2-5; 7 bases fit TRBD1. The CDR3 extends over 14 amino acids. J lost 4 bases, V lost 6 bases, and 8 bases had no gene match. Germline V gene sequence: CDR1 SGHTA, CDR2 FQGNSA. CDR3 loop: CASSSDRAGETQYF. The CDR3 DNA reads as TGTGCCAGCAGTTCTGACAGGGCGGGAGAGACCCAGTACTTC.

This chain connects TRBV11-3 to TRBJ2-7; 7 bases are a match to TRBD1. CDR3 length: 14 residues. With V trimmed by 1 base and J by 3 bases, 3 bases remained unmatched. Looked up from germline, CDR1 is SGHNT and CDR2 is YENEEA. The CDR3 DNA is TGTGCCAGCAGCTTAGGACAGGGCGTCTACGAGCAGTACTTC. Amino acids: CASSLGQGVYEQYF.

This clone was seen more than once but under ten times. CDR3 in DNA: TGTGCCAGCAGCTTAGGGACAGGGATCCACGAGCAGTACTTC. Translation: CASSLGTGIHEQYF. V is TRBV7-9 and J is TRBJ2-7; 8 nucleotides match TRBD1. Germline lookup yields CDR1 SEHNR and CDR2 FQNEAQ (reference sequence). This CDR3 contains 14 residues. V lost 1 base, J lost 5 bases, and 4 bases stayed unmatched.

This clone has more than one count but fewer than ten. The chain couples TRBV9 to TRBJ2-3; 8 bases are a match to TRBD2. J was trimmed by 5 bases and V by 4 bases; bases with no gene match: 0. The germline gives CDR1 SGDLS, CDR2 YYNGEE. The CDR3 consists of 12 residues. CDR3 region: CASSTSGDTQYF. The CDR3 DNA sequence: TGTGCCAGCAGCACTAGCGGAGATACGCAGTATTTT.

The rearrangement joins TRBV25-1 to TRBJ2-1, with D perhaps TRBD2 (6 bases). The V and J ends lost 5 bases and 5 bases respectively, with 19 bases between them. The CDR3 consists of 16 residues. Germline V gene data show CDR1 as MGHDK and CDR2 as SYGVNS. The CDR3 protein is CASSFLSGLSDNEQFF. CDR3 in DNA: TGTGCCAGCAGTTTCCTGTCGGGACTCTCAGACAATGAGCAGTTCTTC.

The chain uses TRBV19 and TRBJ1-1, with 8 positions matching TRBD1. J was trimmed by 3 bases and V by 6 bases; bases with no gene match: 3. In germline, CDR1 is LNHDA, CDR2 SQIVND (reference sequence). This CDR3 region has 13 residues. CDR3 nucleotide sequence: TGTGCCAGTAGACGGACAGGGCACACTGAAGCTTTCTTT. Residues: CASRRTGHTEAFF. The variable domain in full, with the rest retrieved from reference TRBV19 and TRBJ1-1, is DGGITQSPKYLFRKEGQNVTLSCEQNLNHDAMYWYRQDPGQGLRLIYYSQIVNDFQKGDIAEGYSVSREKKESFPLTVTSAQKNPTAFYLCASRRTGHTEAFFGQGTRLTVV.

The rearrangement links TRBV1 to TRBJ1-6; the listed D gene, TRBD1, was not tested against the DNA. TRBV1 is a pseudogene locus. This CDR3 comprises 19 residues. As DNA, the CDR3 is TGCACCAGCAGCCAAGAGGATGAGACAGGGAGCTCCTATAATTCACCCCTCCACTTT. The encoded protein is CTSSQEDETGSSYNSPLHF.

The rearrangement links TRBV7-2 to TRBJ1-1, with a weak D call TRBD1 (5 bases). Trimming pared 6 bases from V and 8 bases from J, leaving 22 bases between. The CDR3 consists of 15 residues. Germline CDR1 reads SGHTA; CDR2 reads FQGNSA. In DNA form, the CDR3 reads TGTGCCAGCAGACCGAAGGCGGGAGGGGCCACAGAAGCTTTCTTT. This translates into CASRPKAGGATEAFF.

The chain carries TRBV5-6 and TRBJ1-2; 8 bases map to TRBD1. Trimming cost V 4 bases and J 8 bases; bases outside gene matches: 4. Germline V CDR1 and CDR2: SGHDT, YYEEEE. This CDR3 comprises 12 residues. CDR3 DNA sequence: TGTGCCAGCAGCCCGGACAGGGCCGGCTACACCTTC. Encoded protein: CASSPDRAGYTF.

V is TRBV7-9 and J is TRBJ2-1; TRBD1 might be the D (5 bases). The CDR3 has 14 amino acids. Germline V gene lookup returns CDR1 SEHNR and CDR2 FQNEAQ (reference sequence). V was clipped by 11 bases and J by 4 bases, with 18 bases between them. The CDR3 loop is CAPEGVAVYNEQFF. The CDR3 DNA reads TGTGCCCCGGAAGGGGTCGCGGTTTACAATGAGCAGTTCTTC.

The chain is built from TRBV4-3 and TRBJ2-3; 9 nucleotides align to TRBD2. The junction had 6 bases not matched to a gene; V was cut back by 0 bases and J by 2 bases. The CDR3 is 17 residues long. From germline, CDR1 is LGHNA and CDR2 YSLEER. The CDR3 coding sequence is TGCGCCAGCAGCCAAGATCAGCGGGGGGACCTCACAGATACGCAGTATTTT. As protein: CASSQDQRGDLTDTQYF.

V is TRBV9 and J is TRBJ2-7, with 13 positions matching TRBD2. The CDR3 is made up of 15 amino acids. V dropped 4 bases and J dropped 6; count of bases not matched to a gene: 7. CDR1 is SGDLS, CDR2 YYNGEE, per germline. CDR3 amino acids: CASSPRTSGSSEQYF. The DNA for the CDR3 is TGTGCCAGCAGCCCCCGGACTAGCGGGAGTTCCGAGCAGTACTTC. Full variable domain (outside the CDR3, taken from reference TRBV9 and TRBJ2-7): DSGVTQTPKHLITATGQRVTLRCSPRSGDLSVYWYQQSLDQGLQFLIQYYNGEERAKGNILERFSAQQFPDLHSELNLSSLELGDSALYFCASSPRTSGSSEQYFGPGTRLTVT.

This clone has a single count. The chain is built from TRBV7-2 and TRBJ2-1; 8 bases match TRBD1. J lost 6 bases, V lost 6 bases, and 7 bases had no gene match. This CDR3 is built from 14 residues. Germline V CDR1 and CDR2: SGHTA, FQGNSA. The CDR3 reads CASRGTGTGNEQFF. The DNA for the CDR3 is TGTGCCAGCAGGGGCACCGGGACAGGCAATGAGCAGTTCTTC.

Only a few counts were recorded for this clone. This sequence joins TRBV28 and TRBJ2-1; 9 nucleotides align to TRBD2. Trimming at V came to 5 bases and at J to 15 bases, leaving 17 bases not matched to a gene. This CDR3 region has 15 residues. Germline V gene lookup returns CDR1 MDHEN and CDR2 SYDVKM. CDR3 in amino acids: CASSIELAGVGSRFF. The CDR3 region has the DNA TGTGCCAGCAGTATAGAGTTAGCGGGAGTAGGGTCGCGGTTCTTC.

V and J are TRBV4-1 and TRBJ2-7, with D unresolved. This CDR3 has 12 residues. Germline CDR1 and CDR2: MGHRA and YSYEKL. The V end was cut by 0 bases, the J end by 7 bases, with 7 bases between. The CDR3, as DNA: TGCGCCAGCAGCCAAGATATGAGGGAGCAGTACTTC. This translates into CASSQDMREQYF.

The chain uses TRBV29-1 and TRBJ2-1; unclear D gene. The CDR3 extends over 13 amino acids. In germline, CDR1 is SQVTM, CDR2 ANQGSEA. V shed 4 bases and J shed 0 bases, with 7 bases lying between them. The CDR3 loop reads CSVGPGSYNEQFF. The CDR3 DNA sequence: TGCAGCGTTGGCCCAGGCTCCTACAATGAGCAGTTCTTC.

The gene calls are TRBV15 and TRBJ1-1; D gene ambiguous. This CDR3 is 22 amino acids long. Germline loops: CDR1 LNHNV, CDR2 YYDKDF (reference sequence). Trimming removed 1 base from V and 1 base from J, with 31 bases in between. This chain's CDR3 is CATSRVGSEVRPARMENTEAFF. The CDR3 DNA reads as TGTGCCACCAGCAGAGTGGGGTCGGAGGTTCGTCCCGCCCGGATGGAGAACACTGAAGCTTTCTTT.